A selection of T cell receptor beta chains follows, all from one sample in a study of blood T cells in healthy people across ages. TCRdb passed the 5' RACE reads through MiXCR, listing each CDR3 protein once. The table lists some 1.5 million distinct CDR3 sequences, approximately 43% of them singletons. Sequences were obtained from blood. The source is a woman in her late teens or twenties in good health. Both conserved end residues are part of each CDR3. Fields, in order: V gene, clone size, D gene, J gene, CDR3 protein, CDR3 DNA. The D gene is left open where the match is weak. A clone size is listed for some rows: how often the clone was seen (once, few, many), or a class if it is expanded.

v_gene: TRBV12-3/TRBV12-4
abundance: .
d_gene: TRBD1
j_gene: TRBJ2-1
CDR3aa: CASRPDRSNEQFF
CDR3nt: TGTGCCAGCAGACCGGACAGGAGCAATGAGCAGTTCTTC

v_gene: TRBV20-1
abundance: .
d_gene: .
j_gene: TRBJ1-2
CDR3aa: CSAGPGDGYGYTF
CDR3nt: TGCAGTGCTGGCCCCGGGGACGGCTATGGCTACACCTTC

v_gene: TRBV5-1
abundance: once
d_gene: TRBD1
j_gene: TRBJ1-5
CDR3aa: CASSNHDREDNQPQHF
CDR3nt: TGCGCCAGCAGCAACCATGACAGGGAGGACAATCAGCCCCAGCATTTT

v_gene: TRBV3-1
abundance: once
d_gene: .
j_gene: TRBJ2-3
CDR3aa: CASSQVRTDTRYF
CDR3nt: TGTGCCAGCAGCCAAGTCAGGACAGATACGCGGTATTTT

v_gene: TRBV4-1
abundance: .
d_gene: .
j_gene: TRBJ1-2
CDR3aa: CASSQEEVADYGYTF
CDR3nt: TGCGCCAGCAGCCAAGAGGAGGTGGCGGACTATGGCTACACCTTC

v_gene: TRBV25-1
abundance: .
d_gene: .
j_gene: TRBJ1-1
CDR3aa: CASRKGKSTEAFF
CDR3nt: TGTGCCAGCAGAAAGGGGAAGAGTACTGAAGCTTTCTTT

v_gene: TRBV4-3
abundance: .
d_gene: .
j_gene: TRBJ2-2
CDR3aa: CASSQVITNGELFF
CDR3nt: TGCGCCAGCAGCCAAGTAATAACGAACGGGGAGCTGTTTTTT

v_gene: TRBV28
abundance: .
d_gene: TRBD2
j_gene: TRBJ2-3
CDR3aa: CASSRGLAGVILGTDTQYF
CDR3nt: TGTGCCAGCAGTAGGGGACTAGCGGGAGTGATTTTGGGGACAGATACGCAGTATTTT

v_gene: TRBV12-3/TRBV12-4
abundance: few
d_gene: .
j_gene: TRBJ1-1
CDR3aa: CASSQQGGYTEAFF
CDR3nt: TGTGCCAGCAGCCAACAGGGTGGGTACACTGAAGCTTTCTTT

v_gene: TRBV4-1
abundance: .
d_gene: .
j_gene: TRBJ1-1
CDR3aa: CASRQVGNTEAFF
CDR3nt: TGCGCCAGCAGACAAGTGGGGAACACTGAAGCTTTCTTT

v_gene: TRBV6-2/TRBV6-3
abundance: few
d_gene: TRBD2
j_gene: TRBJ2-3
CDR3aa: CASSYSAGGPTDTQYF
CDR3nt: TGTGCCAGCAGTTACTCAGCGGGAGGGCCCACAGATACGCAGTATTTT